This T cell receptor (beta chain) is drawn from a study of blood T cells in healthy people across ages. Germline CDR1 and CDR2: SGDLS and YYNGEE. V lost 0 bases to trimming and J lost 2 bases, with 15 bases between them. This CDR3 is 16 amino acids long. This clonotype was found many times. Combining a sample-barcoded 5' primer with a J-beta primer mix, a second PCR ran for roughly 6 to 11 cycles. TCRdb recomputed calls from the 5' RACE reads with MiXCR, one row per CDR3 protein. The sample holds around 900,000 distinct CDR3 sequences, 29% seen once. The sequence was collected from a woman older than 75 in good health. The chain uses TRBV9 and TRBJ2-7; D might be TRBD2 (6 bases). The sample was blood. The CDR3 here is CASSVGLASVAYEQYF. CDR3 bases: TGTGCCAGCAGCGTAGGTCTGGCTAGCGTTGCCTACGAGCAGTACTTC.